This T cell receptor beta chain was sequenced for a study of CD8 T cells in ankylosing spondylitis. There are many counts of this clonotype. Germline CDR1 and CDR2: ENHRY and SYGVKD. The CDR3 runs to 14 residues. V lost 2 bases and J 5 bases, leaving 9 bases between the germline ends. TCRdb redid the calling of the 5' RACE reads with MiXCR, one entry per CDR3 protein. The sample consists of some 250,000 distinct CDR3 sequences, 8% to 9.5% of them appearing once. The chain carries TRBV10-3 and TRBJ2-2; D is unclear. Specimen: blood, either unsorted or a sorted T cell fraction (not recorded which). The source of this sequence is a male donor with ankylosing spondylitis or in good health (not recorded which). CDR3 DNA sequence: TGTGCCATCAGTGAGGCGGAAATGACCGGGGAGCTGTTTTTT. Its translation is CAISEAEMTGELFF.